Presented here are 20 T cell receptor beta chains from one specimen sequenced in a study of T-cell reconstitution after alpha-beta-depleted transplantation in children. The TCRbeta library was prepared with unique molecular identifiers. TCRdb reanalysed the PCR reads using MiXCR and keeps one entry per CDR3 protein. The sample yields under 350,000 distinct CDR3 sequences, roughly 9.5% seen once. This sample comprised PBMCs from the stem cell graft donor, obtained from the stem cell graft. These receptors were obtained from a human donor who donated a stem cell graft to a child with SCID.

Only a few counts were recorded for this clonotype. V usage is TRBV7-9 and J usage is TRBJ1-2; D might be TRBD1 (5 bases). The length of the CDR3 is 15 residues. CDR1 is SEHNR, CDR2 FQNEAQ, per germline (reference sequence). Trimming shortened V by 5 bases and J by 1 base, and 14 bases separated the two germline ends. The CDR3, as DNA: TGTGCCAGCAGCCCGGGACTCCTAAATAACTATGGCTACACCTTC. Protein product: CASSPGLLNNYGYTF.

This clonotype was found a few times. The chain recombines TRBV11-2 with TRBJ1-1; 8 bases are shared with TRBD1. CDR1 is SGHAT and CDR2 is FQNNGV in the germline V gene. CDR3 size: 19 residues. The V and J ends lost 1 base and 1 base, in that order; junction bases with no gene match: 14. This CDR3 is CASSLGLFDRGRGNTEAFF. The CDR3 DNA reads TGTGCCAGCAGCTTAGGACTATTTGACAGGGGACGGGGGAACACTGAAGCTTTCTTT.

There are many counts of this clonotype. The chain uses TRBV5-1 and TRBJ1-4; TRBD1 agrees at 8 bases. V lost 1 base, J lost 5 bases, and 7 bases stayed unmatched. The germline V gene has CDR1 SGHRS and CDR2 YFSETQ. The CDR3 sequence is 16 residues long. Written as DNA, the CDR3 is TGCGCCAGCAGCTTGAACCCCAGGGGGCCCAATGAAAAACTGTTTTTT. Residues: CASSLNPRGPNEKLFF.

This clonotype has a handful of counts. V and J are TRBV5-1 and TRBJ2-7, with 9 bases fitting TRBD2. Germline V lookup: CDR1 SGHRS, CDR2 YFSETQ. This CDR3 contains 16 residues. V lost 0 bases to trimming and J lost 0 bases; unmatched junction nucleotides: 4. In DNA, the CDR3 is TGCGCCAGCAGCTTGGTAGGCGGGGGGGCCTCCTACGAGCAGTACTTC. Translated: CASSLVGGGASYEQYF.

This clonotype has a count of ten or more. The chain has TRBV7-2 and TRBJ2-7, with 12 nucleotides matching TRBD1. This CDR3 contains 15 residues. V was pared by 5 bases and J by 6 bases, with 8 bases of the junction left unmatched. Germline CDR1 reads SGHTA; CDR2 reads FQGNSA. The CDR3 reads CASSTPGQGAFEQYF. The CDR3 DNA reads TGTGCCAGCAGCACTCCGGGACAGGGGGCGTTCGAGCAGTACTTC. The whole variable domain, remainder taken from reference TRBV7-2 and TRBJ2-7, is GAGVSQSPSNKVTEKGKDVELRCDPISGHTALYWYRQSLGQGLEFLIYFQGNSAPDKSGLPSDRFSAERTGGSVSTLTIQRTQQEDSAVYLCASSTPGQGAFEQYFGPGTRLTVT.

The V gene is TRBV9, the J gene TRBJ2-1; possibly TRBD1 for D (6 bases). The V end lost 1 base, the J end lost 4 bases, and 12 bases lay between the germline ends. The CDR3 covers 15 residues. Germline assignment: CDR1 SGDLS and CDR2 YYNGEE. The DNA for the CDR3 is TGTGCCAGCAGCGTATCCGGGACAAATTACAATGAGCAGTTCTTC. As protein: CASSVSGTNYNEQFF.

The J gene is TRBJ2-3, the V gene TRBV6-5, with 12 bases lining up with TRBD1. The length of the CDR3 is 18 residues. V lost 2 bases, J lost 5 bases, and 11 bases stayed unmatched. CDR1 and CDR2 (germline): MNHEY, SVGAGI. The CDR3 region is CASSYLGGTGGVKDTQYF. The CDR3 DNA reads TGTGCCAGCAGTTACCTCGGCGGGACAGGGGGCGTCAAAGATACGCAGTATTTT.

The gene calls are TRBV19 and TRBJ1-1; 11 bases align to TRBD1. CDR3 size: 17 residues. After removal of 3 bases from V and 6 bases from J, the junction contained 12 bases not matched to a gene. Per the germline V gene, CDR1 is LNHDA and CDR2 is SQIVND (reference sequence). The CDR3 sequence is CASSIGQGARKNAEAFF. The CDR3 region has the DNA TGTGCCAGTAGTATCGGACAGGGGGCTAGGAAAAACGCTGAAGCTTTCTTT.

V usage is TRBV20-1 and J usage is TRBJ1-1; unclear D gene. Germline V lookup: CDR1 DFQATT, CDR2 SNEGSKA (reference sequence). With 2 bases removed from V and 4 bases from J, the gap between germline ends came to 20 bases. The CDR3 runs 16 residues. The CDR3, as DNA: TGCAGTGCTAGAAGGGCCCCTAAAGAAATGGGCACTGAAGCTTTCTTT. Amino acids: CSARRAPKEMGTEAFF.

This sequence joins TRBV7-2 and TRBJ2-3; 10 bases map to TRBD2. This CDR3 is 20 amino acids long. V shed 0 bases, J shed 2 bases, and the junction held 14 bases outside the gene matches. Looked up from germline, CDR1 is SGHTA and CDR2 is FQGNSA. DNA of the CDR3: TGTGCCAGCAGCTTAGCTTTCCCGCCTGCTAGCGGGGGCCACACAGATACGCAGTATTTT. Protein product: CASSLAFPPASGGHTDTQYF.

The chain links TRBV27 to TRBJ2-3, with 8 bases aligning to TRBD2. This CDR3 has 15 amino acids. Germline CDR1 reads MNHEY; CDR2 reads SMNVEV (reference sequence). Trimming at V came to 7 bases and at J to 2 bases, leaving 8 bases not matched to a gene. CDR3 sequence (DNA): TGTGCCAGCACCCCGGCGGGGGGATTCACAGATACGCAGTATTTT. As protein: CASTPAGGFTDTQYF.

This clonotype has a handful of counts. The chain uses TRBV18 and TRBJ2-5; D may be TRBD1 (5 bases). The CDR3 has 14 residues. From germline, CDR1 is KGHSH and CDR2 LQKENI. Deletions cut 8 bases from V and 5 bases from J, with 18 bases between. Written as DNA, the CDR3 is TGTGCCAGCCGGACACTCGATGTTAGTGAGACCCAGTACTTC. Its translation is CASRTLDVSETQYF. The full variable domain, rest sourced from reference TRBV18 and TRBJ2-5, is NAGVMQNPRHLVRRRGQEARLRCSPMKGHSHVYWYRQLPEEGLKFMVYLQKENIIDESGMPKERFSAEFPKEGPSILRIQQVVRGDSAAYFCASRTLDVSETQYFGPGTRLLVL.

V and J are TRBV29-1 and TRBJ2-2; no firm D call. CDR1 and CDR2 from the germline V gene are SQVTM and ANQGSEA. V lost 5 bases and J lost 0, with 7 bases in between. This CDR3 is built from 13 residues. CDR3 coding DNA: TGCAGCGTTTGGTCCCCGAACACCGGGGAGCTGTTTTTT. Residues: CSVWSPNTGELFF.

There are a few counts of this clonotype. This chain links TRBV6-5 with TRBJ1-3, with D possibly being TRBD1 (5 bases). The CDR3 contains 14 residues. V was clipped by 2 bases and J by 4 bases, with 9 bases between them. Per germline, CDR1 MNHEY and CDR2 SVGAGI. CDR3 protein: CASSYRDGGNTIYF. The CDR3 DNA sequence: TGTGCCAGCAGTTACCGGGACGGAGGAAACACCATATATTTT.

This chain connects TRBV3-1 to TRBJ2-3; 9 nucleotides line up with TRBD2. J lost 2 bases, V lost 4 bases, and 13 bases had no gene match. The length of the CDR3 is 18 residues. CDR1 and CDR2 (germline): LGHDT, YNNKEL (reference sequence). DNA of the CDR3: TGTGCCAGCAGCCCCCCCCTGGCTAGCGGGGAACTCACAGATACGCAGTATTTT. The encoded protein is CASSPPLASGELTDTQYF.

The gene calls are TRBV6-5 and TRBJ1-3; D remains ambiguous. The V end lost 10 bases, the J end lost 3 bases, and 10 bases lay between the germline ends. CDR3 length: 12 amino acids. CDR1 MNHEY and CDR2 SVGAGI come from the germline V gene. The CDR3 sequence: CATRSDGNTIYF. The CDR3 DNA is TGTGCCACCCGGTCCGATGGAAACACCATATATTTT.

The J gene is TRBJ2-7, the V gene TRBV3-1, with TRBD1 matching over 9 bases. V was pared by 1 base and J by 6 bases, with 4 bases of the junction left unmatched. Germline V lookup: CDR1 LGHDT, CDR2 YNNKEL (reference sequence). The CDR3 is 14 amino acids. This chain's CDR3 is CASSQVGQGSEQYF. As DNA, the CDR3 is TGTGCCAGCAGCCAAGTCGGACAGGGGAGCGAGCAGTACTTC.

The chain links TRBV10-3 to TRBJ2-3; weak D call: TRBD1 (5 bases). The CDR3 extends over 15 amino acids. In germline, CDR1 is ENHRY, CDR2 SYGVKD. Trimming stripped 2 bases from V and 0 bases from J, with 9 bases between. CDR3 coding DNA: TGTGCCATCAGTGAGAGTAAGGGGAGCACAGATACGCAGTATTTT. Its protein product is CAISESKGSTDTQYF.

This clonotype has at least ten counts. Sequence at one end of the junction differs from germline and may be a read error. V and J are TRBV7-7 and TRBJ2-5; the match to TRBD1 covers 7 bases. CDR1 and CDR2 (germline): SSHAT, FNYEAQ (reference sequence). The CDR3 is made up of 16 amino acids. CDR3 sequence reads: CASSLAGRGIGETQYF. The CDR3 nucleotides are TGTGCTAGCAGCTTAGCCGGCAGGGGGATAGGAGAGACCCAGTACTTC.

V usage is TRBV20-1 and J usage is TRBJ2-1; 10 bases match TRBD1. Per the germline V gene, CDR1 is DFQATT and CDR2 is SNEGSKA (reference sequence). V trimming: 5 bases; J trimming: 4 bases; junction bases outside the gene matches: 8. The CDR3 loop spans 15 amino acids. CDR3 nucleotides: TGCAGTGCTGAGGGAGACAGGGGGCTGTACAATGAGCAGTTCTTC. Protein sequence: CSAEGDRGLYNEQFF.